This passage covers 18 T cell receptor beta chains from one sample sequenced in a study of glioma-infiltrating T cells. Using RNA template, CDR3s of TCR alpha and beta were amplified with iRepertoire arm-PCR. From the multiplex PCR reads, TCRdb called clonotypes with MiXCR, one entry per CDR3 protein. This table has more than 350,000 distinct CDR3 sequences, roughly two fifths appearing once. The sample taken for sequencing was glioma tissue, nonneoplastic brain tissue, or PBMCs (not recorded which). The source is a human donor with low-grade glioma or glioblastoma, undergoing nonglioma brain surgery, or in good health (not recorded which).

As DNA, the CDR3 is TGCAGCGTTGATAGGGACAGGAATGGCTACACCTTC. Translating it yields CSVDRDRNGYTF. The chain links TRBV29-1 to TRBJ1-2; 8 bases align to TRBD1. This CDR3 region has 12 residues. Germline V gives CDR1 SQVTM, CDR2 ANQGSEA. The junction had 3 bases not matched to a gene; V was cut back by 3 bases and J by 6 bases.

Concerning this clonotype: This may arise from a read error, as a much more abundant clone is one base away. V is TRBV15 and J is TRBJ2-1; D possibly corresponds to TRBD2 (6 bases). Germline V gives CDR1 LNHNV, CDR2 YYDKDF (reference sequence). The CDR3 is 16 amino acids. The CDR3 loop is CASSPSLTGAYNEQFF. CDR3 in DNA: TGTGCCAGCAGCCCCTCACTAACGGGAGCCTACAATGAGCAGTTCTTC. Looking up the rest from reference TRBV15 and TRBJ2-1 gives the full variable domain: DAMVIQNPRYQVTQFGKPVTLSCSQTLNHNVMYWYQQKSSQAPKLLFHYYDKDFNNEADTPDNFQSRRPNTSFCFLDIRSPGLGDTAMYLCASSPSLTGAYNEQFFGPGTRLTVL.

A note on this clonotype: This clone may be a read error of a much larger clone one base away. This chain connects TRBV6-6 to TRBJ2-5; a weak D match, TRBD2 (5 bases). V lost 2 bases and J lost 0, with 13 bases in between. The CDR3 consists of 16 residues. Per the germline V gene, CDR1 is MNHNY and CDR2 is SVGAGI (reference sequence). CDR3 in amino acids: CASSYPITGNQETQYF. In DNA form, the CDR3 reads TGTGCCAGCAGTTACCCGATTACGGGAAACCAAGAGACCCAGTACTTC.

Here the CDR3 DNA reads TGCAGCGTTAAACAGGGGGTGGACCAAGAGACCCAGTACTTC. The encoded protein is CSVKQGVDQETQYF. J is TRBJ2-5 and V is TRBV29-1, with 8 bases matching TRBD1. V was clipped by 5 bases and J by 0 bases; unmatched bases: 5. The germline V gene has CDR1 SQVTM and CDR2 ANQGSEA. CDR3 size: 14 residues.

This clonotype was recorded a few times. The V and J genes are TRBV3-1 and TRBJ1-1; D not resolved. The CDR3 totals 17 residues. V dropped 1 base and J dropped 1 base, with 16 bases sitting between them. The germline V gene encodes CDR1 LGHDT and CDR2 YNNKEL (reference sequence). Written as DNA, the CDR3 is TGTGCCAGCAGCCAAGGACGGGGTAGCCCCGGGAACACTGAAGCTTTCTTT. Protein: CASSQGRGSPGNTEAFF.

This chain uses TRBV28 with TRBJ2-5; tentatively, D is TRBD1 (6 bases). The V end was cut by 3 bases, the J end by 2 bases, with 10 bases between. The CDR3 spans 14 residues. Germline CDR1 reads MDHEN; CDR2 reads SYDVKM. The CDR3 sequence: CASSLGHQQETQYF. The CDR3 DNA sequence: TGTGCCAGCAGTTTGGGACACCAACAAGAGACCCAGTACTTC.

This clonotype was detected only a few times. The chain carries TRBV4-2 and TRBJ2-3; 8 bases map to TRBD2. Germline trimming cut 3 bases from V and 2 bases from J; bases unmatched to any gene: 4. This CDR3 has 15 residues. The germline V gene encodes CDR1 LGHNA and CDR2 YNFKEQ. Written as DNA, the CDR3 is TGTGCCAGCAGCCAGGGGGGACTAGACACAGATACGCAGTATTTT. Translation: CASSQGGLDTDTQYF.

V usage is TRBV11-2 and J usage is TRBJ2-7, with D hard to call. Trimming removed 8 bases from V and 0 bases from J, with 5 bases in between. CDR1 and CDR2 from the germline V gene are SGHAT and FQNNGV. The CDR3 totals 11 residues. CDR3: CASGISYEQYF. Here the CDR3 DNA reads TGTGCCAGCGGAATCTCCTACGAGCAGTACTTC.

As concerns this clonotype: This sequence may be a read error, since a much larger clone differs from it by one base. This rearrangement joins TRBV6-5 to TRBJ2-2, with D possibly TRBD1 on 5 matching bases. Trimming cost V 4 bases and J 4 bases, with 10 bases left between them. The germline V gene encodes CDR1 MNHEY and CDR2 SVGAGI. This CDR3 contains 14 residues. The CDR3 protein is CASSFGHLTGELFF. The CDR3 DNA follows: TGTGCCAGCAGTTTTGGACACCTCACCGGGGAGCTGTTTTTT.

The CDR3 is CSASFLVTDTQYF. CDR3 nucleotide sequence: TGCAGTGCTAGTTTTCTAGTAACAGATACGCAGTATTTT. The chain uses TRBV20-1 and TRBJ2-3, with D hard to call. Germline CDR1 and CDR2: DFQATT and SNEGSKA (reference sequence). CDR3 length: 13 residues. The ends were cut back, 3 bases at V and 3 bases at J, with 10 bases in the middle.

The V call is TRBV7-2, the J call TRBJ2-2; D may correspond to TRBD1 or TRBD2 (5 bases each). V was cut by 2 bases and J by 6 bases, with 16 bases left in between. Germline-derived CDR1 and CDR2 are SGHTA and FQGNSA. This CDR3 is 16 amino acids long. CDR3 nucleotide sequence: TGTGCCAGCAGCTTAAGTGGGGGAGTGCGGGCCGGGGAGCTGTTTTTT. It codes for CASSLSGGVRAGELFF. Together with reference TRBV7-2 and TRBJ2-2, the CDR3 gives the full variable domain: GAGVSQSPSNKVTEKGKDVELRCDPISGHTALYWYRQSLGQGLEFLIYFQGNSAPDKSGLPSDRFSAERTGGSVSTLTIQRTQQEDSAVYLCASSLSGGVRAGELFFGEGSRLTVL.

This chain uses TRBV4-3 with TRBJ2-7, with 11 bases fitting TRBD1. Germline V gene lookup returns CDR1 LGHNA and CDR2 YSLEER. V shed 5 bases and J 3 bases; nucleotides not matched to a gene: 3. The CDR3 is 14 amino acids. CDR3 residues: CASSWGQGDYEQYF. Written as DNA, the CDR3 is TGCGCCAGCAGCTGGGGACAGGGGGACTACGAGCAGTACTTC.

This clonotype was detected many times. This chain uses TRBV6-5 with TRBJ2-5, with D maybe TRBD2 (5 bases). This CDR3 region has 16 residues. Germline loops: CDR1 MNHEY, CDR2 SVGAGI. The V and J ends lost 2 bases and 2 bases respectively, with 15 bases between them. Written as DNA, the CDR3 is TGTGCCAGCAGTTACCAGATGACGGGGAATCAAGAGACCCAGTACTTC. It encodes CASSYQMTGNQETQYF.

This clonotype was picked up a small number of times. The CDR3 DNA sequence: TGTGCCAGCACTTTCGTCATCGGTAGCGTCTCCTACGAGCAGTACTTC. Translating gives CASTFVIGSVSYEQYF. V gene TRBV6-2 or TRBV6-3 combines with J gene TRBJ2-7; weak D call: TRBD2 (5 bases). The germline CDR1 and CDR2 sequences are MNHEY and SVGEGT. The CDR3 loop spans 16 amino acids. Trimming left V 7 bases short and J 0 bases short, with 19 bases between.

This clonotype was counted only a few times. This chain connects TRBV20-1 to TRBJ2-1, with D maybe TRBD2 (5 bases). V lost 6 bases and J 3 bases, leaving 21 bases between the germline ends. CDR3 length equals 16 residues. CDR1 is DFQATT and CDR2 is SNEGSKA in the germline V gene (reference sequence). CDR3 nucleotides: TGCAGTGCGACTAACCTCTGGCGGAAACTCTACAATGAGCAGTTCTTC. Protein product: CSATNLWRKLYNEQFF.

Concerning this clonotype itself: A much larger clonotype is one base distant, so this may be a read error. J is TRBJ1-2 and V is TRBV28; D gene ambiguous. Germline CDR1 MDHEN, CDR2 SYDVKM. The CDR3 is 15 residues long. The CDR3 is CASNLLTPANYGYTF. The CDR3 coding sequence is TGTGCCAGCAATTTATTAACACCTGCCAACTATGGCTACACCTTC.

This clonotype has at least ten counts. The chain is built from TRBV6-2 or TRBV6-3 and TRBJ1-2; D possibly corresponds to TRBD1 (6 bases). Germline assignment: CDR1 MNHEY and CDR2 SVGEGT. The CDR3 runs 15 residues. The V end was cut by 2 bases, the J end by 4 bases, with 14 bases between. In DNA, the CDR3 is TGTGCCAGCAGTTACCCACAGGGAGCCAGCTATGGCTACACCTTC. This sequence encodes CASSYPQGASYGYTF.

The CDR3, as DNA: TGTGCCAGCAGTTTAGGGACCAGCCGAAGCACAGATACGCAGTATTTT. Translation: CASSLGTSRSTDTQYF. The V call is TRBV27, the J call TRBJ2-3; either TRBD1 or TRBD2 may supply D (5 bases each). The CDR3 loop spans 16 amino acids. Germline CDR1 and CDR2: MNHEY and SMNVEV (reference sequence). Trimming cost V 2 bases and J 0 bases, with 12 bases left between them.